The entry that follows covers one T cell receptor (beta chain) sequence. Trimming removed 0 bases from V and 8 bases from J, with 14 bases in between. Germline V CDR1 and CDR2: SGDLS, YYNGEE. The CDR3 covers 15 residues. The sample originates from a study of T cell responses to AZD1222 COVID-19 vaccine. Assay: immunoSEQ multiplex PCR; the TCRdb copy retains only in-frame clones and omits some. Of roughly 80,000 clones listed, 85% to 95% are singletons. This specimen consisted of peripheral blood, obtained on day 0 of MenACWY control vaccination. The rearrangement links TRBV9 to TRBJ2-2, with TRBD2 as a possible D gene (5 bases). The receptor comes from an adult in good health. The CDR3 region is CASSVGQAREGELFF. The CDR3, as DNA: TGTGCCAGCAGCGTAGGGCAGGCAAGGGAGGGGGAGCTGTTTTTT. The full variable domain, its missing parts supplied by reference TRBV9 and TRBJ2-2, is DSGVTQTPKHLITATGQRVTLRCSPRSGDLSVYWYQQSLDQGLQFLIQYYNGEERAKGNILERFSAQQFPDLHSELNLSSLELGDSALYFCASSVGQAREGELFFGEGSRLTVL.